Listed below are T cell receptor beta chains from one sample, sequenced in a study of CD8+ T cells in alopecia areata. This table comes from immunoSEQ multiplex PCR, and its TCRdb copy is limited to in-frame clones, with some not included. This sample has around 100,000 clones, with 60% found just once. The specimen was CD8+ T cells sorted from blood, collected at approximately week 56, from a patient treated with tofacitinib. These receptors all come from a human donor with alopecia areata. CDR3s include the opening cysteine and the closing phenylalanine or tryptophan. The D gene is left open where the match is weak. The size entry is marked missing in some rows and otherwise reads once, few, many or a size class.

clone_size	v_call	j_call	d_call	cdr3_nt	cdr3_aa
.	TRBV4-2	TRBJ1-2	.	TGTGCCAGCAGCCCCGGGGTTACCAGGGCCTCTTATGGCTACACCTTC	CASSPGVTRASYGYTF
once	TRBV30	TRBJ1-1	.	TGTGCTCAGGACGGAGGGGGTGAAGCTTTCTTT	CAQDGGGEAFF
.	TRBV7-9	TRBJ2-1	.	TGTGCCAGCAGCTTAGATTCCCATGAGCAGTTCTTC	CASSLDSHEQFF
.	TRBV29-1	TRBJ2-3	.	TGCAGCGTTGAACCGGCCAGAACTAGCACAGATACGCAGTATTTT	CSVEPARTSTDTQYF
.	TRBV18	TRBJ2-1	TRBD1	TGTGCCAGCTCACTGACAGGGCATGAGCAGTTCTTC	CASSLTGHEQFF
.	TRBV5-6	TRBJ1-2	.	TGTGCCAGCAGCTCCGGGACGGACGACACCTATGGCTACACCTTC	CASSSGTDDTYGYTF
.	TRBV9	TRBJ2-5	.	TGTGCCAGCAGCGTAGCTTTGACTCGGGAAGAGACCCAGTACTTC	CASSVALTREETQYF
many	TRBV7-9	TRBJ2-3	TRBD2	TGTGCCAGCAGCACCCCTAGCGGGGGGGCGTGGACGCAGTATTTT	CASSTPSGGAWTQYF
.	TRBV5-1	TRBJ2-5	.	TGCGCCAGCTCGCCCCACGGGGTTTTAGAGACCCAGTACTTC	CASSPHGVLETQYF
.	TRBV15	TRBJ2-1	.	TGTGCCACCAGCAGAGGGACAGAGGCCTACAATGAGCAGTTCTTC	CATSRGTEAYNEQFF
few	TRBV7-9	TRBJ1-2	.	TGTGCCAGCAGCGGGACTGCAGGCGTTAGTGGCTACACCTTC	CASSGTAGVSGYTF
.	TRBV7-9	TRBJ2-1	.	TGTGCCAGCAGCTCCCTAAAACGATCGAGAGGGTACAATGAGCAGTTCTTC	CASSSLKRSRGYNEQFF
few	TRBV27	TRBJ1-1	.	TGTGCCAGCAGTCTCCCTGTAGGGGCCAGGAACACTGAAGCTTTCTTT	CASSLPVGARNTEAFF
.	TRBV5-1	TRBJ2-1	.	TGCGCCAGCAGCACCCAGGGGGGCAATGAGCAGTTCTTC	CASSTQGGNEQFF
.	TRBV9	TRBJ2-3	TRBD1	TGTGCCAGCAGAAAGGGGACAGGGGACACAGATACGCAGTATTTT	CASRKGTGDTDTQYF